These 22 T cell receptor beta chains share one sample of origin, sequenced in a study of T-cell reconstitution after alpha-beta-depleted transplantation in children. The TCRbeta library incorporated unique molecular identifiers. TCRdb itself ran the PCR reads through MiXCR, one entry per CDR3 protein. Here the sample spans approximately 500,000 distinct CDR3 sequences, approximately 10% being singletons. Here the sequenced sample was PBMCs, taken before TCRalphabeta/CD19-depleted stem cell transplant. These receptors originate from a child aged 2-15 years with inherited bone marrow failure, due to receive a stem cell transplant.

This clonotype was observed at least ten times. This sequence joins TRBV20-1 and TRBJ2-2; 8 positions agree with TRBD2. Trimming cost V 8 bases and J 8 bases; bases outside gene matches: 10. Germline V CDR1 and CDR2: DFQATT, SNEGSKA (reference sequence). The CDR3 consists of 13 residues. The CDR3 spells CSSQRESDGELFF. The CDR3 nucleotides read TGCAGTTCTCAGCGGGAGTCGGATGGGGAGCTGTTTTTT.

This clonotype has at least ten counts. CDR3 residues: CASSYSPAQAQETQYF. Here the CDR3 DNA reads TGTGCCAGCAGTTACTCGCCGGCTCAAGCCCAAGAGACCCAGTACTTC. This chain uses TRBV6-5 with TRBJ2-5; no firm D call. From germline, CDR1 is MNHEY and CDR2 SVGAGI. This CDR3 region has 16 residues. V shed 0 bases and J shed 1 base, with 12 bases lying between them.

Many counts were recorded for this clonotype. The rearrangement uses TRBV10-3 and TRBJ2-7; D is unresolved. The germline CDR1 and CDR2 sequences are ENHRY and SYGVKD. The V and J ends lost 3 bases and 4 bases respectively, with 10 bases between them. This CDR3 region has 13 residues. CDR3 DNA sequence: TGTGCCATCAGTGAAGACGAGGCATACGAGCAGTACTTC. Protein sequence: CAISEDEAYEQYF.

This clonotype was counted at least ten times. This rearrangement joins TRBV29-1 to TRBJ2-7, with TRBD2 matching over 8 bases. Germline-derived CDR1 and CDR2 are SQVTM and ANQGSEA. This CDR3 has 14 residues. The V gene end was trimmed by 7 bases and the J gene end by 3 bases; junction bases not matched to a gene: 11. CDR3 region: CSAVGLASNYEQYF. The CDR3, as DNA: TGCAGCGCTGTCGGACTAGCATCCAACTACGAGCAGTACTTC.

This clonotype was picked up many times. This chain connects TRBV12-3 or TRBV12-4 to TRBJ2-5; D uncertain. The CDR3 is 12 residues long. Trimming took 3 bases from V and 0 from J, leaving 2 bases between them. The CDR3 DNA reads as TGTGCCAGCAGTTTGAACCAAGAGACCCAGTACTTC. This codes for CASSLNQETQYF.

This clonotype was recorded many times. V usage is TRBV4-3 and J usage is TRBJ1-5, with D unresolved. Germline-derived CDR1 and CDR2 are LGHNA and YSLEER. Trimming cost V 0 bases and J 3 bases, with 9 bases left between them. The CDR3 has 15 residues. The CDR3 DNA sequence: TGCGCCAGCAGCCAAGAAGACGGGTCCAATCAGCCCCAGCATTTT. The encoded protein is CASSQEDGSNQPQHF.

In this sample, this clonotype turned up many times. The chain carries TRBV5-1 and TRBJ2-3; D may be TRBD1 (5 bases). The CDR3 has 14 residues. V lost 0 bases and J 5 bases, leaving 10 bases between the germline ends. Germline V gives CDR1 SGHRS, CDR2 YFSETQ. CDR3 protein: CASSLAFTGDTQYF. As DNA, the CDR3 is TGCGCCAGCAGCTTGGCCTTCACAGGAGATACGCAGTATTTT.

Ten or more counts support this clonotype. The rearrangement joins TRBV20-1 to TRBJ2-3; 12 nucleotides line up with TRBD2. V lost 6 bases and J lost 0; bases outside the gene matches: 7. Germline V gene lookup returns CDR1 DFQATT and CDR2 SNEGSKA (reference sequence). This CDR3 is built from 16 residues. This CDR3 is CSAGLAGWASTDTQYF. CDR3 nucleotides: TGCAGTGCCGGACTAGCGGGATGGGCTAGCACAGATACGCAGTATTTT.

This clonotype was seen a few times. This chain joins TRBV20-1 and TRBJ2-1; TRBD2 matches 8 bases. This CDR3 contains 11 residues. Germline CDR1 and CDR2: DFQATT and SNEGSKA (reference sequence). V shed 3 bases and J 15 bases; nucleotides not matched to a gene: 7. The CDR3 loop is CSASPGTSWFF. The CDR3, as DNA: TGCAGTGCTAGTCCCGGGACTAGTTGGTTCTTC.

This clonotype was seen at least ten times. The chain is built from TRBV20-1 and TRBJ1-1; the D is unclear. The CDR3 runs 14 residues. CDR1 DFQATT and CDR2 SNEGSKA come from the germline V gene (reference sequence). V was clipped by 0 bases and J by 2 bases, with 10 bases between them. The CDR3 bases are TGCAGTGCTAGAGATTCGGGCTATAACACTGAAGCTTTCTTT. Protein sequence: CSARDSGYNTEAFF.

This clonotype was detected ten times or more. CDR3 protein: CASSPKETQYF. CDR3 DNA: TGTGCCAGCAGTCCGAAAGAGACCCAGTACTTC. This chain connects TRBV6-6 to TRBJ2-5, with D hard to call. V lost 5 bases and J 3 bases, leaving 4 bases between the germline ends. Looked up from germline, CDR1 is MNHNY and CDR2 is SVGAGI (reference sequence). The CDR3 contains 11 residues.

This clonotype was seen repeatedly, ten times or more. This sequence joins TRBV20-1 and TRBJ2-7, with TRBD2 matching over 8 bases. The germline V gene encodes CDR1 DFQATT and CDR2 SNEGSKA (reference sequence). Trimming took 3 bases from V and 6 from J; bases not matched to a gene: 10. The CDR3 loop spans 14 amino acids. The DNA for the CDR3 is TGCAGTGCTAGGGGGTTAGCGGGAAGGCGCGAGCAGTACTTC. Translation gives CSARGLAGRREQYF.

As regards this clonotype: A much larger clone sits a single nucleotide away, making a read error possible. This chain connects TRBV3-1 to TRBJ2-1, with D maybe TRBD1 (5 bases). The CDR3 is made up of 14 amino acids. The germline CDR1 and CDR2 sequences are LGHDT and YNNKEL (reference sequence). DNA of the CDR3: TGTGCCAGCAGTCAAGGGGTCTTTAACAATGAGCAGCTCTTC. The encoded protein is CASSQGVFNNEQLF.

This clonotype was seen ten or more times. A read error may be the cause here, since a much bigger clone is one base away. J is TRBJ2-3 and V is TRBV7-9; D call uncertain. CDR1 and CDR2 from the germline V gene are SEHNR and FQNEAQ (reference sequence). The length of the CDR3 is 12 residues. V dropped 3 bases and J dropped 2 bases, with 3 bases sitting between them. The CDR3 here is CASSFITDTQYF. DNA of the CDR3: TGTGCCAGCAGCTTTATCACAGATACGCAGTATTTT.

The V call is TRBV11-2, the J call TRBJ2-1; a possible D gene is TRBD2 (5 bases). Germline CDR1 SGHAT, CDR2 FQNNGV. The V gene lost 3 bases and the J gene lost 0 bases, with 12 bases spanning the gap. The CDR3 totals 16 residues. The DNA for the CDR3 is TGTGCCAGCAGCTTTCCGGCGGGCCTCTCCTACAATGAGCAGTTCTTC. Residues: CASSFPAGLSYNEQFF.

This clonotype was seen many times. This chain links TRBV6-2 or TRBV6-3 with TRBJ2-3; the D is unclear. With 11 bases removed from V and 2 bases from J, the gap between germline ends came to 11 bases. The CDR3 has 12 residues. Germline V gene sequence: CDR1 MNHEY, CDR2 SVGEGT. DNA for the CDR3: TGTGCCGCACGAGACATCACAGATACGCAGTATTTT. Translated: CAARDITDTQYF.

The chain employs TRBV20-1 and TRBJ2-3, with TRBD2 identical over 8 bases. Germline CDR1 and CDR2: DFQATT and SNEGSKA (reference sequence). V gave up 3 bases and J gave up 0 bases; unmatched junction bases: 8. The CDR3 consists of 16 residues. CDR3 nucleotides: TGCAGTGCTAGCGATCGCGGGACTAGGAGCACAGATACGCAGTATTTT. The encoded protein is CSASDRGTRSTDTQYF.

This clonotype came up many times. The chain joins TRBV10-3 to TRBJ2-5; 10 nucleotides match TRBD1. This CDR3 has 14 residues. Germline trimming cut 4 bases from V and 3 bases from J; bases unmatched to any gene: 2. Per the germline V gene, CDR1 is ENHRY and CDR2 is SYGVKD. In DNA form, the CDR3 reads TGTGCCATCAGTGCGACAGGGGGCGAAGAGACCCAGTACTTC. Translated: CAISATGGEETQYF.

This clonotype was detected many times. This chain joins TRBV11-1 and TRBJ2-3, with 11 bases aligning to TRBD2. The germline V gene encodes CDR1 SGHAT and CDR2 FQDESV (reference sequence). The V and J ends lost 5 bases and 0 bases, in that order; junction bases with no gene match: 10. The CDR3 covers 18 residues. The CDR3 reads CASSQKTSGDTSTDTQYF. The CDR3 DNA sequence: TGTGCCAGCAGCCAAAAGACTAGCGGGGATACTAGCACAGATACGCAGTATTTT.

There are many counts of this clonotype. In DNA, the CDR3 is TGCAGTGCTTATCAGGACAGTTCGAATGAAAAACTGTTTTTT. This codes for CSAYQDSSNEKLFF. This sequence joins TRBV20-1 and TRBJ1-4; D possibly corresponds to TRBD1 (6 bases). Germline CDR1 DFQATT, CDR2 SNEGSKA (reference sequence). Trimming took 5 bases from V and 5 from J, leaving 15 bases between them. There are 14 residues in the CDR3.

This clonotype was detected ten times or more. The rearrangement joins TRBV29-1 to TRBJ2-5, with D tentatively TRBD2 (5 bases). V dropped 3 bases and J dropped 2 bases, with 16 bases sitting between them. The CDR3 runs to 15 residues. From germline, CDR1 is SQVTM and CDR2 ANQGSEA. The CDR3 bases are TGCAGCGTTGATTTCTGGGGTAGGAGGCAAGAGACCCAGTACTTC. This gives the protein CSVDFWGRRQETQYF.

Only a few counts were recorded for this clonotype. V usage is TRBV2 and J usage is TRBJ2-3; 8 positions agree with TRBD2. V lost 7 bases and J lost 4; bases outside the gene matches: 7. Germline assignment: CDR1 SNHLY and CDR2 FYNNEI. The CDR3 sequence is 14 residues long. The CDR3 DNA follows: TGTGCCAGCATCAAGCGGGAGCTTCCAGATACGCAGTATTTT. Protein sequence: CASIKRELPDTQYF.